This TCR beta chain originates from a study of T cell responses to AZD1222 COVID-19 vaccine. Study-level results: Spike-specific TCR breadth and depth were elevated following two AZD1222 doses. A reported finding is that nearly half of spike-specific TCRs target unmutated variant regions. Donor demographics were predominantly white British with a female majority; clonal diversity may be underestimated. CD4 TCRs covered the whole spike, strongest at regions 160-218 and 743-854.

TCRdb keeps only in-frame clones here, not all; method: immunoSEQ multiplex PCR. Of some 150,000 clones in the sample, more than 80% were seen once. The CDR3 has 14 residues. Germline V gene data show CDR1 as SEHNR and CDR2 as FQNEAQ (reference sequence). The ends were cut back, 1 base at V and 7 bases at J, with 13 bases in the middle. To note about this clone: The antigen is unknown.

The chain is built from TRBV7-9 and TRBJ1-2; perhaps TRBD1 as D (5 bases). Sequencing was performed on peripheral blood, taken on day 0 of MenACWY control vaccination. This receptor was taken from an adult in good health. CDR3 residues: CASSLVEGARGYTF. The CDR3 DNA reads TGTGCCAGCAGCTTAGTAGAAGGGGCGCGTGGCTACACCTTC. The full variable domain, completed using reference TRBV7-9 and TRBJ1-2, is DTGVSQNPRHKITKRGQNVTFRCDPISEHNRLYWYRQTLGQGPEFLTYFQNEAQLEKSRLLSDRFSAERPKGSFSTLEIQRTEQGDSAMYLCASSLVEGARGYTFGSGTRLTVV.